These 15 T cell receptor beta chains were sequenced from one sample in a study of T cell responses to AZD1222 COVID-19 vaccine. Clones were read by immunoSEQ multiplex PCR, and TCRdb kept only the in-frame ones, dropping some. The sample lists some 120,000 clones; around 88% were seen once. This material consisted of peripheral blood, taken on day 0 of AZD1222 vaccination. The receptors come from an adult in good health.

The chain carries TRBV7-9 and TRBJ1-6; 9 bases map to TRBD1. CDR1 SEHNR and CDR2 FQNEAQ come from the germline V gene (reference sequence). The CDR3 is 17 amino acids. V dropped 0 bases and J dropped 9; count of bases not matched to a gene: 9. The CDR3 nucleotides are TGTGCCAGCAGCTTAGCCTCGGTGGGGACAGGGATTTCACCCCTCCACTTT. This sequence encodes CASSLASVGTGISPLHF.

V is TRBV3-1 (or the pseudogene TRBV3-2) and J is TRBJ1-1; D gene uncertain. The CDR3 spans 15 residues. The ends were cut back, 8 bases at V and 1 base at J, with 17 bases in the middle. Germline V gives CDR1 LGHDT, CDR2 YNNKEL (reference sequence). The CDR3, as DNA: TGTGCCAGCTCTTGGGTGAACTCGGGGAACACTGAAGCTTTCTTT. Translation gives CASSWVNSGNTEAFF.

V is TRBV27 and J is TRBJ1-1; D not certain. V was shortened by 5 bases and J by 0 bases, with 10 bases between the two germline ends. The CDR3 totals 14 residues. Germline-derived CDR1 and CDR2 are MNHEY and SMNVEV (reference sequence). The CDR3 is CASSPSRLNTEAFF. In nucleotides, the CDR3 is TGTGCCAGCAGTCCCTCTCGGCTGAACACTGAAGCTTTCTTT.

This chain connects TRBV6-5 to TRBJ1-5, with D uncertain. Germline values: CDR1 MNHEY, CDR2 SVGAGI. Between the trimmed V and J ends, which lost 6 bases and 4 bases, there was a span of 7 bases. This CDR3 is 12 amino acids long. The DNA for the CDR3 is TGTGCCAGCAGACCACAGAATCAGCCCCAGCATTTT. Translation: CASRPQNQPQHF.

The chain couples TRBV5-1 to TRBJ2-3, with D tentatively TRBD1 (6 bases). There are 16 residues in the CDR3. V was trimmed by 3 bases and J by 0 bases, leaving 14 bases between them. In germline, CDR1 is SGHRS, CDR2 YFSETQ. The CDR3 protein is CASSWGTSSSTDTQYF. Here the CDR3 DNA reads TGCGCCAGCAGCTGGGGGACATCCTCTAGCACAGATACGCAGTATTTT.

J is TRBJ1-2 and V is TRBV4-1, with TRBD1 matching over 9 bases. The CDR3 covers 15 residues. The V and J ends lost 0 bases and 6 bases, in that order; junction bases with no gene match: 5. The germline gives CDR1 MGHRA, CDR2 YSYEKL. The CDR3: CASSQEHRGQDGYTF. CDR3 coding DNA: TGCGCCAGCAGCCAAGAACACAGGGGGCAGGATGGCTACACCTTC.

The V and J genes are TRBV6-2 or TRBV6-3 and TRBJ1-5; D gene uncertain. The CDR3 runs 14 residues. The V end was cut by 2 bases, the J end by 0 bases, with 5 bases between. Germline V lookup: CDR1 MNHEY, CDR2 SVGEGT. This CDR3 reads CASSYTDSNQPQHF. As DNA, the CDR3 is TGTGCCAGCAGTTACACAGATAGCAATCAGCCCCAGCATTTT.

The chain joins TRBV28 to TRBJ1-5; no clear D gene. V lost 2 bases, J lost 3 bases, and 5 bases lay in between. The CDR3 is 13 residues long. Per the germline V gene, CDR1 is MDHEN and CDR2 is SYDVKM. CDR3 loop: CASSLGYNQPQHF. CDR3 nucleotides: TGTGCCAGCAGTTTAGGGTACAATCAGCCCCAGCATTTT. The full variable domain, in which reference TRBV28 and TRBJ1-5 provide the parts outside the CDR3, is DVKVTQSSRYLVKRTGEKVFLECVQDMDHENMFWYRQDPGLGLRLIYFSYDVKMKEKGDIPEGYSVSREKKERFSLILESASTNQTSMYLCASSLGYNQPQHFGDGTRLSIL.

Only a few counts were recorded for this clone. The chain links TRBV4-3 to TRBJ1-6; D might be TRBD1 (6 bases). The CDR3 has 18 amino acids. Germline V CDR1 and CDR2: LGHNA, YSLEER. The V gene lost 2 bases and the J gene lost 6 bases, with 20 bases spanning the gap. The CDR3 bases are TGCGCCAGCAGCCAAAGTACTACAGGGAGGGGGATTAATTCACCCCTCCACTTT. Protein product: CASSQSTTGRGINSPLHF.

The chain recombines TRBV5-4 with TRBJ1-1; D is uncertain. This CDR3 spans 13 amino acids. Germline V gives CDR1 SGHNT, CDR2 YYREEE (reference sequence). V was cut by 0 bases and J by 3 bases, with 6 bases left in between. CDR3: CASSLGRDTEAFF. The CDR3 DNA reads TGTGCCAGCAGCTTGGGTCGGGACACTGAAGCTTTCTTT.

The chain recombines TRBV13 with TRBJ1-1; 7 nucleotides line up with TRBD1. Germline V gene sequence: CDR1 PRHDT, CDR2 FYEKMQ (reference sequence). CDR3 length: 14 amino acids. Trimming cost V 2 bases and J 7 bases; bases outside gene matches: 7. DNA for the CDR3: TGTGCCAGCAGCTTAAGACAGGGAAGGGTTGAAGCTTTCTTT. It translates to CASSLRQGRVEAFF. Supplemented by reference TRBV13 and TRBJ1-1, the full variable domain reads AAGVIQSPRHLIKEKRETATLKCYPIPRHDTVYWYQQGPGQDPQFLISFYEKMQSDKGSIPDRFSAQQFSDYHSELNMSSLELGDSALYFCASSLRQGRVEAFFGQGTRLTVV.

This sequence joins TRBV6-2 or TRBV6-3 and TRBJ1-6; D gene unclear. The ends were cut back, 6 bases at V and 9 bases at J, with 18 bases in the middle. CDR3 length: 15 amino acids. Looked up from germline, CDR1 is MNHEY and CDR2 is SVGEGT. The CDR3 DNA follows: TGTGCCAGCAGCCCCGCAGGTTCTCGAATTTCACCCCTCCACTTT. Amino acid sequence: CASSPAGSRISPLHF.

For the CDR3, the DNA is TGTGCCAGCAGAGTTCCCGGGACAGGGAACAATGAGCAGTTCTTC. Amino acids: CASRVPGTGNNEQFF. The genes are TRBV6-5 and TRBJ2-1, with 9 nucleotides matching TRBD1. Germline assignment: CDR1 MNHEY and CDR2 SVGAGI. V lost 6 bases to trimming and J lost 5 bases; unmatched junction nucleotides: 8. This CDR3 has 15 residues.

CDR3: CASSLKWTGGTGELFF. The CDR3 DNA sequence: TGTGCCAGCAGCTTGAAGTGGACAGGGGGCACCGGGGAGCTGTTTTTT. The chain is built from TRBV7-8 and TRBJ2-2; the match to TRBD1 covers 10 bases. CDR1 is SGHVS, CDR2 FQNEAQ, per germline. The CDR3 is made up of 16 amino acids. V trimming: 3 bases; J trimming: 4 bases; junction bases outside the gene matches: 5.

This clone has only a few counts. CDR3 protein: CASSPLVGGTEAFF. Written as DNA, the CDR3 is TGTGCCAGCAGCCCCCTAGTAGGGGGCACTGAAGCTTTCTTT. The rearrangement uses TRBV5-6 and TRBJ1-1, with D perhaps TRBD1 (6 bases). This CDR3 is built from 14 residues. CDR1 and CDR2 (germline): SGHDT, YYEEEE. V shed 4 bases and J shed 4 bases, with 14 bases lying between them.